This T cell receptor (beta chain) originates from a study of shared clonotypes between healthy human individuals (TCRdb year 2020). Background on the whole study: A couple of women and three men aged 18 to 49 years were included in the cohort. Per donor, three plates each were used for CD4 naive and CD4 memory, two for CD8 naive, and one for CD8 memory. To estimate repertoire size and how much clonotypes are shared between individuals, the study performed deep sequencing of blood TCR repertoires from roughly five healthy adults. To increase sequencing depth and limit assay-specific biases, different laboratories used diverse techniques to prepare libraries and sequence TCR repertoires. Per donor, leukapheresis produced somewhere between about 0.8 and 9 billion PBMCs. Findings and caveats that apply to the study as a whole: Larger estimated clonotype richness was generally found for naive subsets than for memory subsets. Compared with non-shared clonotypes, clonotypes shared by all four sorted-subset donors had higher generation probabilities. Only blood was sampled, and tissue TCR repertoires likely differ from those in blood. The genetic and exposure-history diversity represented was limited by the small number of donors. When a few donors were compared, the shared fraction of clonotypes was 5% to 6.5% for naive CD4, around 3.6% for naive CD8, 2.3% for memory CD4, and under 0.5% for memory CD8. Incomplete sequencing was indicated by rarefaction of sorted-subset datasets, despite the large sequencing depth. Pairwise subsampling led to the expectation that sequencing depth would affect the degree of clonotype sharing among donors.

The CDR3 covers 16 residues, taking in both the cysteine and the phenylalanine. Only CDR3 DNA is held: 48 bases, read in frame from base 1. CDR1 and CDR2 are drawn from the germline V gene: SNHLY, FYNNEI. V and J are truncated by 6 bases and 1 base respectively, leaving an intervening sequence of 18 bases. Using the deep immunoSEQ assay, TCR CDR3 regions were amplified from genomic DNA by multiplex PCR. Extracted genomic DNA from each cell subset was spread evenly across all wells of several immunoSEQ 96-well plates, with each plate serving as a replicate. For sorted subsets, around 200 ng genomic DNA, equal to 30,000 to 35,000 T cell genomes, was loaded into each replicate PCR. The purified libraries were quantified using a Qubit 3.0 fluorometer, sized with a Bioanalyzer 2100, and then quantified again using the KAPA Library Quantification kit. Each immunoSEQ 96-well plate was sequenced on its own single-read 150-cycle Illumina NextSeq 550 flow cell. Per the original workflow: The immunoSEQ output contained only junctional sequences without quality scores, so filtering could not match that applied to full-length reads. To assign V/J genes and CDR3, sequences were annotated against IMGT germline references using PyIR, a Python wrapper for IgBLAST v1.9. Any read was removed if the V/J assignment was weak (E-value above 1e-6), the CDR3 was missing, or the read contained stop codons, out-of-frame junctions, or ambiguous translated residues. V3J clonotypes were defined as sequences sharing an identical inferred V gene, J gene, and CDR3 amino acid sequence. Percentage overlap between repertoires was computed as shared unique clonotypes divided by the size of the smaller repertoire. Richness of each repertoire was evaluated using RTK rarefaction, the Chao1 estimator, and Recon v2.1 estimates of unobserved clonotypes. For all TCRbeta clonotypes obtained by the gDNA method from four donors, generation probabilities were computed with OLGA. This immuneACCESS table, as held by TCRdb, lists in-frame sequences with V and J called but not all clones. Of the missing ones, under half trace to an unresolved V gene in checked studies; the others have no known cause. That table supplies the V and J calls and clone size; D and trimming were determined from the DNA. Within this sample are about 600,000 clones, with over 95% of them counted one time only. Of the sample, approximately 0.1% is held by the ten largest clones.

In the case of this clone: Its antigen is currently not known. No per-base quality is available; no much larger clone lies one base away.

For the CD8 naive samples, CD45RO-negative cells were positively selected for CCR7, yielding a CD45RA+CCR7+ population from which TemRA cells were excluded. Donors were healthy HIV-negative adults with no recently reported acute infections or vaccinations. All donors were Caucasian adults living in Nashville, Tennessee, USA. Blood was obtained by leukapheresis, after which PBMCs were separated by Ficoll-Histopaque density gradient centrifugation and cryopreserved in liquid nitrogen vapor phase. Purity and quantity of every magnetically sorted T cell population were checked by analytical flow cytometry. From each sorted fraction, genomic DNA was isolated and quantified by UV absorbance on a Nanodrop 2000c.

This TCR was recovered from a woman younger than 45 in good health. Input material: naive CD8+ T cells sorted from blood. The meaning of the sample's cell subset or site label: CD45RA+CCR7+. The rearranged segments are TRBV2 and TRBJ2-5, with the D gene call left open. CDR3 region: CASSGLRPLFQETQYF. The bases read TGTGCCAGCAGCGGGCTGAGGCCGTTATTCCAAGAGACCCAGTACTTC.